Shown below are 2 T cell receptor beta chains from a single sample sequenced in a study of tumor-infiltrating lymphocytes in localized non-small cell lung cancer. Measured with immunoSEQ multiplex PCR; TCRdb has only the in-frame clones, and not every one. Among 13,000 or so clones listed, around 72% were seen once. The sample taken for sequencing was uninvolved lung tissue not adjacent to the tumor. The source is a human donor with non-small cell lung cancer.

The rearrangement uses TRBV15 and TRBJ1-2; no clear D. This CDR3 has 15 residues. V was clipped by 2 bases and J by 4 bases, with 14 bases between them. Germline CDR1 is LNHNV and CDR2 is YYDKDF (reference sequence). CDR3 sequence reads: CATSRTFVAGYGYTF. Written as DNA, the CDR3 is TGTGCCACCAGCAGAACTTTCGTCGCGGGCTATGGCTACACCTTC.

This clone was detected a few times. This chain links TRBV11-2 with TRBJ1-1; no definite D call. This CDR3 has 14 amino acids. The germline V gene has CDR1 SGHAT and CDR2 FQNNGV. V lost 0 bases and J lost 7, with 12 bases in between. The CDR3 here is CASSLDLSRFEAFF. The DNA for the CDR3 is TGTGCCAGCAGCTTAGATCTCTCTCGCTTTGAAGCTTTCTTT.